The 28 T cell receptor beta chains below come from one sample, sequenced in a study of blood T cell repertoires in COVID-19. Assay: immunoSEQ multiplex PCR; the TCRdb copy retains only in-frame clones and omits some. In the table there are hundreds of thousands of clones, over 70% of which are singletons. The sequenced material came from peripheral blood. The receptors were sampled from a woman aged 80 or over with acute or convalescent COVID-19.

This clone is a singleton in its sample. The rearrangement links TRBV5-4 to TRBJ1-4; 8 bases map to TRBD1. V gave up 4 bases and J gave up 6 bases; unmatched junction bases: 8. The CDR3 runs 15 residues. CDR1 and CDR2 from the germline V gene are SGHNT and YYREEE (reference sequence). As DNA, the CDR3 is TGTGCCAGCAGCGCAGACAGGGGTACCGATGAAAAACTGTTTTTT. As protein: CASSADRGTDEKLFF. Full variable domain (outside the CDR3, taken from reference TRBV5-4 and TRBJ1-4): ETGVTQSPTHLIKTRGQQVTLRCSSQSGHNTVSWYQQALGQGPQFIFQYYREEENGRGNFPPRFSGLQFPNYSSELNVNALELDDSALYLCASSADRGTDEKLFFGSGTQLSVL.

This clone came up once. The chain links TRBV24-1 to TRBJ2-5; 7 bases line up with TRBD2. V dropped 3 bases and J dropped 4; count of bases not matched to a gene: 4. Germline values: CDR1 KGHDR, CDR2 SFDVKD. This CDR3 contains 14 residues. DNA of the CDR3: TGTGCCACCAGTGATCACCGGGGGGTAGAGACCCAGTACTTC. Residues: CATSDHRGVETQYF.

As regards this clone: Distinct nucleotide sequences in the sample also encode this CDR3. The chain carries TRBV5-1 and TRBJ1-1; weak D call: TRBD1 (6 bases). Germline-derived CDR1 and CDR2 are SGHRS and YFSETQ. V dropped 2 bases and J dropped 0 bases, with 8 bases sitting between them. The CDR3 sequence is 14 residues long. The CDR3 bases are TGCGCCAGCAGCTTTGACAGGATGAACACTGAAGCTTTCTTT. This sequence encodes CASSFDRMNTEAFF.

The rearrangement links TRBV6-5 to TRBJ1-6; no definite D call. Germline loops: CDR1 MNHEY, CDR2 SVGAGI. V was pared by 10 bases and J by 0 bases, with 4 bases between. This CDR3 region has 12 residues. This CDR3 reads CATSSYNSPLHF. The DNA of the CDR3 is TGTGCCACATCCTCCTATAATTCACCCCTCCACTTT.

Remarks on this clone: The same CDR3 arises from other DNA sequences in this sample as well. The rearrangement joins TRBV3-1 (or the pseudogene TRBV3-2) to TRBJ2-1; 7 bases map to TRBD2. Germline lookup yields CDR1 LGHDT and CDR2 YNNKEL (reference sequence). The V and J ends lost 1 base and 1 base, in that order; junction bases with no gene match: 4. The CDR3 sequence is 16 residues long. Written as DNA, the CDR3 is TGTGCCAGCAGCCAAGTGGGCGGGAGTTCCTACAATGAGCAGTTCTTC. Encoded protein: CASSQVGGSSYNEQFF.

A few counts support this clone. The chain recombines TRBV5-1 with TRBJ2-1; no clear D gene. V lost 4 bases and J lost 10, with 12 bases in between. Germline-derived CDR1 and CDR2 are SGHRS and YFSETQ. CDR3 size: 12 residues. The CDR3 protein is CASSQTRNEQFF. CDR3 nucleotide sequence: TGCGCCAGCAGCCAGACTCGGAACGAGCAGTTCTTC.

The chain joins TRBV4-1 to TRBJ1-2, with TRBD1 identical over 11 bases. CDR1 is MGHRA and CDR2 is YSYEKL in the germline V gene. Trimming cost V 4 bases and J 8 bases; bases outside gene matches: 12. This CDR3 spans 16 amino acids. The CDR3 sequence is CASSPEGTGGIYGYTF. The CDR3, as DNA: TGCGCCAGCAGCCCTGAAGGGACAGGGGGTATCTACGGCTACACCTTC.

The V gene is TRBV19, the J gene TRBJ2-3; TRBD2 aligns across 9 bases. With 4 bases clipped from V and 4 bases from J, the junction kept 9 bases outside the gene matches. CDR1 is LNHDA, CDR2 SQIVND, per germline (reference sequence). The CDR3 spans 16 residues. This CDR3 is CASSTQWAGGPDTQYF. DNA of the CDR3: TGTGCCAGTAGTACCCAATGGGCGGGGGGGCCAGATACGCAGTATTTT.

The chain uses TRBV27 and TRBJ2-2; 11 bases are a match to TRBD2. The germline V gene encodes CDR1 MNHEY and CDR2 SMNVEV (reference sequence). The CDR3 is 15 residues long. Trimming took 6 bases from V and 3 from J; bases not matched to a gene: 3. CDR3 sequence reads: CASRLAGVYTGELFF. As DNA, the CDR3 is TGTGCCAGCAGACTAGCGGGAGTTTACACCGGGGAGCTGTTTTTT.

This chain uses TRBV27 with TRBJ1-6; D possibly corresponds to TRBD1 (5 bases). V dropped 3 bases and J dropped 10 bases, with 13 bases sitting between them. The CDR3 sequence is 14 residues long. Germline V lookup: CDR1 MNHEY, CDR2 SMNVEV (reference sequence). This chain's CDR3 is CASSLTRVKSPLHF. DNA for the CDR3: TGTGCCAGCAGTTTGACCAGGGTTAAATCACCCCTCCACTTT.

The rearrangement links TRBV28 to TRBJ2-1; 10 nucleotides match TRBD1. The CDR3 sequence is 15 residues long. V lost 6 bases to trimming and J lost 6 bases; unmatched junction nucleotides: 8. Germline V CDR1 and CDR2: MDHEN, SYDVKM. The CDR3 sequence: CASSPRDRGGNEQFF. The CDR3 coding sequence is TGTGCCAGCAGCCCCCGGGACAGGGGAGGCAATGAGCAGTTCTTC. The full variable domain, completed using reference TRBV28 and TRBJ2-1, is DVKVTQSSRYLVKRTGEKVFLECVQDMDHENMFWYRQDPGLGLRLIYFSYDVKMKEKGDIPEGYSVSREKKERFSLILESASTNQTSMYLCASSPRDRGGNEQFFGPGTRLTVL.

V is TRBV24-1 and J is TRBJ2-1, with 9 bases fitting TRBD2. The CDR3 runs 14 residues. Germline CDR1 KGHDR, CDR2 SFDVKD. V shed 5 bases, J shed 4 bases, and the junction held 2 bases outside the gene matches. Here the CDR3 DNA reads TGTGCCACCAGTGGGGCGGGAGGGTACAATGAGCAGTTCTTC. Translated: CATSGAGGYNEQFF.

The rearrangement uses TRBV5-1 and TRBJ2-3, with TRBD2 identical over 7 bases. Germline values: CDR1 SGHRS, CDR2 YFSETQ. There are 13 residues in the CDR3. The V gene end was trimmed by 3 bases and the J gene end by 4 bases; junction bases not matched to a gene: 2. The CDR3 sequence: CASSWDYSDTQYF. Written as DNA, the CDR3 is TGCGCCAGCAGCTGGGACTACTCAGATACGCAGTATTTT. The variable domain in full, with the rest retrieved from reference TRBV5-1 and TRBJ2-3, is KAGVTQTPRYLIKTRGQQVTLSCSPISGHRSVSWYQQTPGQGLQFLFEYFSETQRNKGNFPGRFSGRQFSNSRSEMNVSTLELGDSALYLCASSWDYSDTQYFGPGTRLTVL.

The chain combines TRBV7-8 with TRBJ2-7; no firm D call. Trimming pared 5 bases from V and 1 base from J, leaving 6 bases between. The CDR3 extends over 12 amino acids. Germline CDR1 SGHVS, CDR2 FQNEAQ. The CDR3 loop is CASSPRSYEQYF. CDR3 nucleotides: TGTGCCAGCAGCCCCCGGTCCTACGAGCAGTACTTC.

J is TRBJ1-2 and V is TRBV6-5, with 11 bases aligning to TRBD1. Looked up from germline, CDR1 is MNHEY and CDR2 is SVGAGI. The CDR3 extends over 15 amino acids. The V gene end was trimmed by 7 bases and the J gene end by 4 bases; junction bases not matched to a gene: 8. This chain's CDR3 is CASKFRGTGGYGYTF. CDR3 in DNA: TGTGCCAGCAAGTTTCGGGGGACAGGGGGCTATGGCTACACCTTC.

The rearrangement uses TRBV12-3 or TRBV12-4 and TRBJ2-1; TRBD2 is a possible D gene (5 bases). The CDR3 spans 12 residues. Trimming cost V 2 bases and J 6 bases, with 5 bases left between them. The CDR3 here is CASSLLANEQFF. CDR3 in DNA: TGTGCCAGCAGTTTACTAGCCAATGAGCAGTTCTTC.

The genes are TRBV2 and TRBJ2-7, with TRBD2 identical over 14 bases. This CDR3 comprises 14 residues. CDR1 is SNHLY, CDR2 FYNNEI, per germline. Unmatched junction bases numbered 5, after V lost 6 bases and J lost 7 bases. The CDR3 spells CASRGLAGAGEQYF. The CDR3 DNA reads as TGTGCCAGCAGGGGACTAGCGGGAGCAGGAGAGCAGTACTTC.

The CDR3 DNA sequence: TGTGCCAGCAGCCCCCGGACAGGGGATAATGAAAAACTGTTTTTT. Translating gives CASSPRTGDNEKLFF. V is TRBV11-2 and J is TRBJ1-4; 9 bases line up with TRBD1. Germline-derived CDR1 and CDR2 are SGHAT and FQNNGV. V shed 5 bases, J shed 4 bases, and the junction held 5 bases outside the gene matches. This CDR3 is built from 15 residues.

The chain is built from TRBV25-1 and TRBJ2-7; D is unclear. V gave up 5 bases and J gave up 0 bases, with 11 bases separating them. Germline CDR1 and CDR2: MGHDK and SYGVNS. The CDR3 sequence is 14 residues long. The CDR3 sequence: CASSLLLSSYEQYF. The CDR3 DNA sequence: TGTGCCAGCAGTCTCCTGCTATCCTCCTACGAGCAGTACTTC.

This clone showed up just a few times. This rearrangement joins TRBV29-1 to TRBJ1-1; the D gene is possibly TRBD1 (5 bases). Per the germline V gene, CDR1 is SQVTM and CDR2 is ANQGSEA. The CDR3 is made up of 12 amino acids. The V end was cut by 0 bases, the J end by 11 bases, with 13 bases between. CDR3 bases: TGCAGCGTTGAAGAATTAGGGGTAAGGGCTTTCTTT. Translation gives CSVEELGVRAFF.

In this sample, this clone turned up a few times. The V and J genes are TRBV19 and TRBJ1-5; D might be TRBD1 (6 bases). The CDR3 is made up of 16 amino acids. Trimming left V 6 bases short and J 4 bases short, with 19 bases between. CDR1 and CDR2 (germline): LNHDA, SQIVND (reference sequence). CDR3 coding DNA: TGTGCCAGTAGGATATACAGGGATTCGGGGAATCAGCCCCAGCATTTT. Protein sequence: CASRIYRDSGNQPQHF.

The V call is TRBV6-5, the J call TRBJ2-5; maybe TRBD2 (5 bases). Germline V gene data show CDR1 as MNHEY and CDR2 as SVGAGI. The CDR3 has 14 amino acids. V dropped 2 bases and J dropped 1 base, with 8 bases sitting between them. The CDR3 sequence: CASSYVRGQETQYF. CDR3 nucleotides: TGTGCCAGCAGTTACGTCCGGGGCCAAGAGACCCAGTACTTC.

This sequence joins TRBV6-2 or TRBV6-3 and TRBJ2-1, with TRBD2 identical over 13 bases. CDR3 size: 17 residues. The germline V gene encodes CDR1 MNHEY and CDR2 SVGEGT. The ends lost 6 bases at V and 2 bases at J; junction bases unmatched: 7. Written as DNA, the CDR3 is TGTGCCAGCAGCCTACTAGCGGGAGGGGGGCCCTACAATGAGCAGTTCTTC. Translated: CASSLLAGGGPYNEQFF.

This clone occurred a few times. This sequence joins TRBV10-2 and TRBJ1-1; unclear D gene. Trimming pared 7 bases from V and 7 bases from J, leaving 13 bases between. Germline V CDR1 and CDR2: WSHSY, SAAADI. The CDR3 is 12 amino acids. The CDR3 DNA follows: TGCGCCAGCAAATTATCGGGAAGTGAAGCTTTCTTT. Its translation: CASKLSGSEAFF.

The CDR3, as DNA: TGTGCCAGTAGTGCCACAGGGGACAGGGGCTACGAGCAGTACTTC. Translating gives CASSATGDRGYEQYF. The gene calls are TRBV19 and TRBJ2-7, with TRBD1 identical over 10 bases. After removal of 5 bases from V and 3 bases from J, the junction contained 7 bases not matched to a gene. CDR3 length: 15 amino acids. Germline assignment: CDR1 LNHDA and CDR2 SQIVND (reference sequence).

The chain recombines TRBV3-1 (or the pseudogene TRBV3-2) with TRBJ2-1, with D tentatively TRBD2 (5 bases). The CDR3 totals 13 residues. With 4 bases removed from V and 9 bases from J, the gap between germline ends came to 13 bases. The germline V gene has CDR1 LGHDT and CDR2 YNNKEL (reference sequence). In DNA, the CDR3 is TGTGCCAGCAGCCCCGCCTCAGGAGGTGAGCAGTTCTTC. Amino acid sequence: CASSPASGGEQFF.

This clone was picked up a small number of times. The J gene is TRBJ2-7, the V gene TRBV19, with 7 bases identical to TRBD1. This CDR3 is 13 amino acids long. Germline CDR1 and CDR2: LNHDA and SQIVND (reference sequence). J lost 7 bases, V lost 5 bases, and 8 bases had no gene match. The CDR3 nucleotides read TGTGCCAGTAGTGTACAGAACAGGGGTGAGCAGTACTTC. This codes for CASSVQNRGEQYF.

The chain employs TRBV3-1 (or the pseudogene TRBV3-2) and TRBJ2-1; 13 bases agree with TRBD2. The V gene's germline CDR1 is LGHDT and CDR2 YNNKEL (reference sequence). The CDR3 consists of 17 residues. The junction had 7 bases not matched to a gene; V was cut back by 3 bases and J by 5 bases. CDR3 sequence reads: CASSHDRGLAGNNEQFF. For the CDR3, the DNA is TGTGCCAGCAGCCATGATCGGGGACTAGCGGGAAACAATGAGCAGTTCTTC.